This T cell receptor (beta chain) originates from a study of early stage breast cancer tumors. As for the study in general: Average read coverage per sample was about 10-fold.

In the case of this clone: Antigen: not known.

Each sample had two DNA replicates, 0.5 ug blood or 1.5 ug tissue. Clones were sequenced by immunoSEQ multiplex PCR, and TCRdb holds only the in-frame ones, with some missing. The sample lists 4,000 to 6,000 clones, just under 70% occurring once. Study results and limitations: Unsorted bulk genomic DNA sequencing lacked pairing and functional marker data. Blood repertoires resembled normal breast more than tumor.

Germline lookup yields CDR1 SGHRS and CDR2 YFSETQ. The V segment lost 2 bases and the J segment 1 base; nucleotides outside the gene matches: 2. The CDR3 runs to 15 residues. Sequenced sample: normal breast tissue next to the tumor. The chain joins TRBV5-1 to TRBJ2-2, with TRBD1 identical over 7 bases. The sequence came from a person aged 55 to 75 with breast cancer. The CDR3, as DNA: TGCGCCAGCAGCTTTACAGGGGTGAACACCGGGGAGCTGTTTTTT. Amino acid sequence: CASSFTGVNTGELFF. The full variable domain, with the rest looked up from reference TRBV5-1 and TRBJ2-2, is KAGVTQTPRYLIKTRGQQVTLSCSPISGHRSVSWYQQTPGQGLQFLFEYFSETQRNKGNFPGRFSGRQFSNSRSEMNVSTLELGDSALYLCASSFTGVNTGELFFGEGSRLTVL.